This TCR beta chain emerged from a study of T cell changes during pregnancy in multiple sclerosis. Germline V gene sequence: CDR1 SGHNT, CDR2 YYREEE (reference sequence). This CDR3 has 15 residues. Trimming pared 4 bases from V and 3 bases from J, leaving 16 bases between. TCRdb's table, derived via immunoSEQ multiplex PCR, lists solely in-frame clones and lacks some. This table holds some 85,000 clones, 80% to 95% found once. The TCR sequence derives from a female donor in good health, enrolled as a control in a pregnancy study. This specimen was peripheral blood, taken in the second trimester of pregnancy. The chain employs TRBV5-4 and TRBJ1-1, with D maybe TRBD1 (6 bases). In DNA form, the CDR3 reads TGTGCCAGCAGCCCTCGACAGGCAGGAGACACTGAAGCTTTCTTT. Encoded protein: CASSPRQAGDTEAFF.